One and the same sample provided the 8 T cell receptor beta chains below, sequenced in a study of blood T cell repertoires in COVID-19 (dated by TCRdb to the early 2020s). The method was the immunoSEQ multiplex PCR assay. As stored in TCRdb, this immuneACCESS dataset retains in-frame rearrangements with V and J assigned. A fraction of the clones does not appear; measured against another copy, unresolved V genes explain less than half of the discrepancy, and the remainder lacks a known reason. This sample gives approximately 110,000 clones in total; roughly 81% of them show up just once. The ten largest clones take up less than 1.5% of the sample. Material: peripheral blood. Receptors were obtained from a man between 40 and 49 years old with acute or convalescent COVID-19.

Of note for this clone: A far larger clone lies a single base away; this is likely a read error. This chain links TRBV7-8 with TRBJ2-7, with a possible D match to TRBD1 (6 bases). This CDR3 is 12 amino acids long. The V end was cut by 3 bases, the J end by 5 bases, with 8 bases between. The germline V gene has CDR1 SGHVS and CDR2 FQNEAQ. This CDR3 reads CASSFNRDEQYF. The CDR3 DNA reads as TGTGCCAGCAGCTTTAACAGGGACGAGCAGTACTTC. The whole variable domain, remainder taken from reference TRBV7-8 and TRBJ2-7, is GAGVSQSPRYKVAKRGQDVALRCDPISGHVSLFWYQQALGQGPEFLTYFQNEAQLDKSGLPSDRFFAERPEGSVSTLKIQRTQQEDSAVYLCASSFNRDEQYFGPGTRLTVT.

V usage is TRBV7-9 and J usage is TRBJ1-1, with 7 bases lining up with TRBD1. CDR1 SEHNR and CDR2 FQNEAQ come from the germline V gene (reference sequence). The CDR3 is 14 residues long. The V gene end was trimmed by 3 bases and the J gene end by 4 bases; junction bases not matched to a gene: 5. The CDR3 bases are TGTGCCAGCAGCTTGACAGGGAGTCGCACTGAAGCTTTCTTT. Translated, it gives CASSLTGSRTEAFF. The variable domain in full, with the rest retrieved from reference TRBV7-9 and TRBJ1-1, is DTGVSQNPRHKITKRGQNVTFRCDPISEHNRLYWYRQTLGQGPEFLTYFQNEAQLEKSRLLSDRFSAERPKGSFSTLEIQRTEQGDSAMYLCASSLTGSRTEAFFGQGTRLTVV.

This chain uses TRBV19 with TRBJ1-2, with a weak D call TRBD1 (6 bases). Germline loops: CDR1 LNHDA, CDR2 SQIVND (reference sequence). V dropped 6 bases and J dropped 2 bases, with 13 bases sitting between them. The CDR3 extends over 14 amino acids. CDR3 protein: CASRTDRPNYGYTF. In nucleotides, the CDR3 is TGTGCCAGTAGGACTGACAGGCCGAACTATGGCTACACCTTC.

The chain uses TRBV19 and TRBJ2-2; a weak D match, TRBD1 (6 bases). CDR1 LNHDA and CDR2 SQIVND come from the germline V gene (reference sequence). V lost 6 bases to trimming and J lost 4 bases, with 15 bases between them. The CDR3 consists of 15 residues. The chain's CDR3 is CASRDSPYATGELFF. The DNA for the CDR3 is TGTGCCAGTAGGGACAGCCCTTACGCCACCGGGGAGCTGTTTTTT.

The V call is TRBV3-1 (or the pseudogene TRBV3-2), the J call TRBJ2-1, with 8 bases lining up with TRBD2. The germline CDR1 and CDR2 sequences are LGHDT and YNNKEL (reference sequence). The CDR3 consists of 17 residues. The V gene end was trimmed by 4 bases and the J gene end by 2 bases; junction bases not matched to a gene: 10. CDR3 amino acids: CASSLRGGGFTYNEQFF. Here the CDR3 DNA reads TGTGCCAGCAGCCTCCGGGGGGGAGGCTTTACCTACAATGAGCAGTTCTTC.

This clone was seen a single time. The rearrangement links TRBV18 to TRBJ2-3; 7 bases agree with TRBD1. Per the germline V gene, CDR1 is KGHSH and CDR2 is LQKENI. The trim removed 5 bases at V and 2 bases at J, leaving 1 base unmatched. The CDR3 contains 13 residues. The CDR3 coding sequence is TGTGCCAGCTCAGACAGGGTCACAGATACGCAGTATTTT. This encodes CASSDRVTDTQYF.

J is TRBJ2-3 and V is TRBV28, with TRBD2 matching over 12 bases. Trimming removed 1 base from V and 9 bases from J; junction bases left unmatched: 8. The CDR3 extends over 16 amino acids. Germline V gene sequence: CDR1 MDHEN, CDR2 SYDVKM. CDR3 residues: CASSLSLAGGLRTQYF. The CDR3 DNA sequence: TGTGCCAGCAGTTTATCGCTAGCGGGAGGGCTCAGGACGCAGTATTTT.

This clone was found many times. The V gene is TRBV5-1, the J gene TRBJ2-5, with TRBD1 as a possible D gene (6 bases). This CDR3 region has 17 residues. Deletions cut 0 bases from V and 4 bases from J, with 19 bases between. The germline gives CDR1 SGHRS, CDR2 YFSETQ. CDR3 protein: CASSLGASGGFRETQYF. CDR3 in DNA: TGCGCCAGCAGCTTGGGGGCTTCTGGGGGCTTTAGAGAGACCCAGTACTTC.